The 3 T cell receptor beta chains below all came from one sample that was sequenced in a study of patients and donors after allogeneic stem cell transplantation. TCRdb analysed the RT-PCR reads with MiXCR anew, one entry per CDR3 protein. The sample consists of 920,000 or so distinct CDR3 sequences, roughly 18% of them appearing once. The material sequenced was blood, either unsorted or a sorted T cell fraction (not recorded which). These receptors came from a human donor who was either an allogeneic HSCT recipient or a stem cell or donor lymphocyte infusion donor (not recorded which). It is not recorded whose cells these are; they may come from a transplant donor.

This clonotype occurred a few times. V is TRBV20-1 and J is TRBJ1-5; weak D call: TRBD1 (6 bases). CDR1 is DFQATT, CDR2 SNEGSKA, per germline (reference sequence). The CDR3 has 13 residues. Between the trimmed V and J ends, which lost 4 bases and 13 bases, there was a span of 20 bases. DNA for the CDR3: TGCAGTGCTAAGATCATTGAGTCAGGGGAGCAGCATTTT. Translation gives CSAKIIESGEQHF.

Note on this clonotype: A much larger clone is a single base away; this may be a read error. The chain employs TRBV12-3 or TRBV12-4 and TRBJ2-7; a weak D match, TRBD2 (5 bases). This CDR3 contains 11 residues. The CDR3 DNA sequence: TGTGCCACCAGTTTCACTAGCGAGCAGTACTTC. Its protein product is CATSFTSEQYF.

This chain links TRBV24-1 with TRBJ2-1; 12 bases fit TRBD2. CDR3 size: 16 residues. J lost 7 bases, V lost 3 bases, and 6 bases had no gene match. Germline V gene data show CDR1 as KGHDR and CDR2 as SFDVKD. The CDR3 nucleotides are TGTGCCACCAGTGATCGACTAGCGGGGGCCTGGAATGAGCAGTTCTTC. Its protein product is CATSDRLAGAWNEQFF.